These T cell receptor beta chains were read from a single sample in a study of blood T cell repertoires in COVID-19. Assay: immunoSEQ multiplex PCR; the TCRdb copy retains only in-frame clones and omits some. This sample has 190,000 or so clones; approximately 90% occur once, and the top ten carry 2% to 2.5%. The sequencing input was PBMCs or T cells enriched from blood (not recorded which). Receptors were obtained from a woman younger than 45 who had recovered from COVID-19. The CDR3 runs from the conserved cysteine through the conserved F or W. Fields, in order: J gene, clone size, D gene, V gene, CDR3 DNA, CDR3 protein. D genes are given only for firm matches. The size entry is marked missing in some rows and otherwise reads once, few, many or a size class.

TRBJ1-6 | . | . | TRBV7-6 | TGTGCCAGCAGCTTAGGACGGGGGAATTCACCCCTCCACTTT | CASSLGRGNSPLHF
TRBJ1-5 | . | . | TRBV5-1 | TGCGCCAGCAGCTTGGCCGGGAGTAATCAGCCCCAGCATTTT | CASSLAGSNQPQHF
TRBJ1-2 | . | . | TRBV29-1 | TGCAGCGTCCCCCGGCGAGGGAGGAATGGCTACACCTTC | CSVPRRGRNGYTF
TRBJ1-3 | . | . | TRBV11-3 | TGTGCCAGCAGCCTAAGTCCCTCTGGAAACACCATATATTTT | CASSLSPSGNTIYF
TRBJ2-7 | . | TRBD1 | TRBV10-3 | TGTGCCATCAGTGAAGGGGGCAGCTCCTACGAGCAGTACTTC | CAISEGGSSYEQYF
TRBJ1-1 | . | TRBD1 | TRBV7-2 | TGTGCCAGCAGCCTACAGGGGGGTGTTACTGAAGCTTTCTTT | CASSLQGGVTEAFF
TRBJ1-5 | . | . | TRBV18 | TGTGCCAGCTCACTAACAGGGAATGGCAATCAGCCCCAGCATTTT | CASSLTGNGNQPQHF
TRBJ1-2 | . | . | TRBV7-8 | TGTGCCAGCAGCCCCACAAAGAACTATGGCTACACCTTC | CASSPTKNYGYTF
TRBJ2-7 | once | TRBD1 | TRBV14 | TGTGCCAGCAGCCGAGGGGGCAACTCCTACGAGCAGTACTTC | CASSRGGNSYEQYF
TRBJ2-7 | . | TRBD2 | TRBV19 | TGTGCCAGTAGTCCGGGACTAGCGGCCTACGAGCAGTACTTC | CASSPGLAAYEQYF
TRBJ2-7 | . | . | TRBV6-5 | TGTGCCACATCACTACAGGGATCCTACGAGCAGTACTTC | CATSLQGSYEQYF
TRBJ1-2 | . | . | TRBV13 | TGTGCCAGCAGCCCGGGACTTGTCGGTGGCTACACCTTC | CASSPGLVGGYTF
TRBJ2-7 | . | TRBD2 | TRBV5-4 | TGTGCCAGCAGCTTGTGGGGGACTAGTAATTCCGAGCAGTACTTC | CASSLWGTSNSEQYF
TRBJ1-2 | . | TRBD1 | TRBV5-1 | TGCGCCAGCAGCTTGGAGGGACAGGGGTTAACTAACTATGGCTACACCTTC | CASSLEGQGLTNYGYTF
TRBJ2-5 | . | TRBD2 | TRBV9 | TGTGCCAGCAGCGTAGGGTTAGCGGGGATGTCTGGAGAGACCCAGTACTTC | CASSVGLAGMSGETQYF
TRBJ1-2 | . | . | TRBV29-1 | TGCAGCGTTGAAGATGCGGGAGAAGATGGCTACACCTTC | CSVEDAGEDGYTF
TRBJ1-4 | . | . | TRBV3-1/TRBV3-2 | TGTGCCAGCAGCCTAGTGACGCGGGGGGGGACTACTAATGAAAAACTGTTTTTT | CASSLVTRGGTTNEKLFF
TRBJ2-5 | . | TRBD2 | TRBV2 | TGTGCCAGCAGTCAGTTCGGACTAGCGGGAGGCGAGACCCAGTACTTC | CASSQFGLAGGETQYF
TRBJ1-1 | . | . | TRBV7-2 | TGTGCCAGCAGCTTAAGTTCAGGTGACACTGAAGCTTTCTTT | CASSLSSGDTEAFF
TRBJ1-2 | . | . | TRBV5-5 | TGTGCCAGCAGCTTGGTGTCCGAAGAAACTTTATGGGGCTACACCTTC | CASSLVSEETLWGYTF
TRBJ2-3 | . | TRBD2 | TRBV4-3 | TGCGCCAGCAGCCCTGGCGGGACTAGCGGGCGCGGTGGGCCGCAGTATTTT | CASSPGGTSGRGGPQYF
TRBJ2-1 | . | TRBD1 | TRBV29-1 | TGCAGCGTTGAGGACACCGGGACAGGGCTCAATGAGCAGTTCTTC | CSVEDTGTGLNEQFF
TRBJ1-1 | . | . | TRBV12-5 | TGTGCTAGTGGTTTATTAGGACAGCTTAGACCCATGAACACTGAAGCTTTCTTT | CASGLLGQLRPMNTEAFF
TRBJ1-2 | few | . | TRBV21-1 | TGTGCCAGCACCGTGACAGGGGGCTACTATGGCTACACCTTC | CASTVTGGYYGYTF
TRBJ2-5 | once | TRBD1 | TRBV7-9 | TGTGCCAGCAGCTCACAGGGGAGCCCTGGGGAGACCCAGTACTTC | CASSSQGSPGETQYF
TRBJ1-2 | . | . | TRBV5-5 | TGTGCCAGCGCCCCCCTGGCACAAAGCTATGGCTACACCTTC | CASAPLAQSYGYTF
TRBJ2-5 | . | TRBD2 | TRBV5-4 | TGTGCCAGCAGCTTGTTTGGACTAGCGGGAGAGACCCAGTACTTC | CASSLFGLAGETQYF
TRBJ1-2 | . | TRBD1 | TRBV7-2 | TGTGCCAGCAGCTCGGGACAGGGTCGATATGGCTACACCTTC | CASSSGQGRYGYTF
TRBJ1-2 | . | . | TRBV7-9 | TGTGCCAGCAGCTTTACCCTACAAGGGGGTGGATTCGGCTATGGCTACACCTTC | CASSFTLQGGGFGYGYTF
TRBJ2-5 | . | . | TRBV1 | TGCACCAGCAGCCAAGATCATGTTAGCGGGATACGTAGTATCGAGACCCAGTACTTC | CTSSQDHVSGIRSIETQYF
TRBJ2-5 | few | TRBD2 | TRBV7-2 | TGTGCCAGCAGCTTAGCGGGCGGGGGGACACAAGAGACCCAGTACTTC | CASSLAGGGTQETQYF
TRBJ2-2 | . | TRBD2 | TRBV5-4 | TGTGCCAGCAGCTGGACCCGGGACTATATCACCGGGGAGCTGTTTTTT | CASSWTRDYITGELFF
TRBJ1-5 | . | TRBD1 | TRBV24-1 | TGTGCCACCGCCGACAGGGGTAACCGTGGCAATCAGCCCCAGCATTTT | CATADRGNRGNQPQHF
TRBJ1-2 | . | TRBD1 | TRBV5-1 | TGCGCCAGCAGCCTTCCTGAGGGGGCGGGAATTTATGGCTACACCTTC | CASSLPEGAGIYGYTF